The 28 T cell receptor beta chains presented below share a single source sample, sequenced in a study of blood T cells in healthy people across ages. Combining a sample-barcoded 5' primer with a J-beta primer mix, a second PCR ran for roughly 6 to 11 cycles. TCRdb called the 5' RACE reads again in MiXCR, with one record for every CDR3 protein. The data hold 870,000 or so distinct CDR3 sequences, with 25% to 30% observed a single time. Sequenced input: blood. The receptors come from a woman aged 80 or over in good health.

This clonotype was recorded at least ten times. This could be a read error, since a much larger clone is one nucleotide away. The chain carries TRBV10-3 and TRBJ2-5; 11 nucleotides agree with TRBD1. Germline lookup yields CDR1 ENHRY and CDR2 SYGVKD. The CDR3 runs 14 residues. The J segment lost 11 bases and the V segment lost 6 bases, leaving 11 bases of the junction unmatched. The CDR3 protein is CAISGQGASNEQYF. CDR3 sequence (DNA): TGTGCCATCAGCGGACAGGGGGCTTCCAATGAGCAGTACTTC.

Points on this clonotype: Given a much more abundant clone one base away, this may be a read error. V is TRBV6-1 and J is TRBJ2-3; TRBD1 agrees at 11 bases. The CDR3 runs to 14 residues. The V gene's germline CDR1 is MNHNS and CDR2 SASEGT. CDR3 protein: CAGSGTGGTDTQYF. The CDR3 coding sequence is TGTGCCGGCAGTGGGACAGGGGGAACAGATACGCAGTATTTT.

The chain's CDR3 is CSARDVRYQETQYF. DNA of the CDR3: TGCAGTGCTAGAGATGTGAGGTACCAAGAGACCCAGTACTTC. The rearrangement links TRBV20-1 to TRBJ2-5; no clear D gene. This CDR3 has 14 residues. Per germline, CDR1 DFQATT and CDR2 SNEGSKA (reference sequence). V lost 0 bases and J 0 bases, leaving 8 bases between the germline ends.

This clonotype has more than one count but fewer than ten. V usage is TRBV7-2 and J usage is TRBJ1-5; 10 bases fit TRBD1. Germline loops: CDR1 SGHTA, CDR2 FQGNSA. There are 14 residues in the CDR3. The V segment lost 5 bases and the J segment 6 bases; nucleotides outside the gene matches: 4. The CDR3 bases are TGTGCCAGCAGCACGGACAGGGGGTTTCAGCCCCAGCATTTT. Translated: CASSTDRGFQPQHF.

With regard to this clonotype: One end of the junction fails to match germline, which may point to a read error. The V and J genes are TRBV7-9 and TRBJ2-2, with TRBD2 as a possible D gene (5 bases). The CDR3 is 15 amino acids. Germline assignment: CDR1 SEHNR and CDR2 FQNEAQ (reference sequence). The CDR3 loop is CASRPSGPNTGERFF. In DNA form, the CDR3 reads TGTGCCAGCAGGCCCTCCGGGCCGAACACCGGGGAGCGGTTTTTT.

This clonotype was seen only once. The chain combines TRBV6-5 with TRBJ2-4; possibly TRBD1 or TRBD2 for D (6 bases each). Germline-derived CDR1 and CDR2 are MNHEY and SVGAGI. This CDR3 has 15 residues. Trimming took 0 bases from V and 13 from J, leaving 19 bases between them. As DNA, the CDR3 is TGTGCCAGCAGTTACTCGAGGACGGGGGCGTGGGAGCAGTACTTC. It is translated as CASSYSRTGAWEQYF.

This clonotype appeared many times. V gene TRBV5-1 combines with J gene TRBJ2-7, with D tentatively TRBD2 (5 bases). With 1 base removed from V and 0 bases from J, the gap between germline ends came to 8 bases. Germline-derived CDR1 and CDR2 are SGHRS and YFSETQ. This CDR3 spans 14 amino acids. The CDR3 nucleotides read TGCGCCAGCAGCTTGACGGGGTACTCCTACGAGCAGTACTTC. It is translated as CASSLTGYSYEQYF.

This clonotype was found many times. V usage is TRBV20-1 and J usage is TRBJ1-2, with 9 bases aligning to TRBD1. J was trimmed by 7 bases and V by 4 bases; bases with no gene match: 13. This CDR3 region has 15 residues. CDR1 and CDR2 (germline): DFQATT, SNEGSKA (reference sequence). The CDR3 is CSAIPPGQGFSGYTF. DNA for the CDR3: TGCAGTGCTATTCCTCCGGGACAGGGTTTTTCTGGCTACACCTTC.

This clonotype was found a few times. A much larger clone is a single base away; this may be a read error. CDR3 sequence (DNA): TGTGCCAGCAGCCCTGGGGGGCCCCATGGCTACACCTTC. Its protein product is CASSPGGPHGYTF. J is TRBJ1-2 and V is TRBV7-8, with D perhaps TRBD1 (6 bases). Trimming took 5 bases from V and 6 from J, leaving 13 bases between them. CDR3 size: 13 residues. Per germline, CDR1 SGHVS and CDR2 FQNEAQ.

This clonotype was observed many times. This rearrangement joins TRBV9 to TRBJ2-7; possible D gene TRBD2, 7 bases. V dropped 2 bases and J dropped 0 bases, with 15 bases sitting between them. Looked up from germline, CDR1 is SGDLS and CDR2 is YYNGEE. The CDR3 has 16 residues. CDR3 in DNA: TGTGCCAGCAGCGTGAGAGGGGGGGCATTCTCCTACGAGCAGTACTTC. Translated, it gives CASSVRGGAFSYEQYF. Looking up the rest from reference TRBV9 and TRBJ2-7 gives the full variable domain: DSGVTQTPKHLITATGQRVTLRCSPRSGDLSVYWYQQSLDQGLQFLIQYYNGEERAKGNILERFSAQQFPDLHSELNLSSLELGDSALYFCASSVRGGAFSYEQYFGPGTRLTVT.

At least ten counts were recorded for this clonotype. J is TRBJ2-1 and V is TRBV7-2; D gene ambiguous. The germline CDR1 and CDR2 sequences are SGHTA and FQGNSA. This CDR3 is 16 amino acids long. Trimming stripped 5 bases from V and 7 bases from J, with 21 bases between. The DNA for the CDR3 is TGTGCCAGCAGCAGGAAGGTAAAGGCTTTTCAAAATGAGCAGTTCTTC. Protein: CASSRKVKAFQNEQFF.

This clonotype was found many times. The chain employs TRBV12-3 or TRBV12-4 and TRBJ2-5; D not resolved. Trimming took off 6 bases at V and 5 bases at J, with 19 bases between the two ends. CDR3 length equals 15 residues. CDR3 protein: CASRHTSDGLETQYF. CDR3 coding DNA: TGTGCCAGCAGGCACACATCGGACGGTCTTGAGACCCAGTACTTC.

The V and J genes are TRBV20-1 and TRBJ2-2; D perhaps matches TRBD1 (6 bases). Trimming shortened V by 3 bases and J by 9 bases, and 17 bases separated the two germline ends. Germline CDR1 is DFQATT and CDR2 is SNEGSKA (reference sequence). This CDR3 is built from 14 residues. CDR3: CSASFGQSNRELFF. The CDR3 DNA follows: TGCAGTGCTAGTTTTGGACAGAGCAACCGGGAGCTGTTTTTT.

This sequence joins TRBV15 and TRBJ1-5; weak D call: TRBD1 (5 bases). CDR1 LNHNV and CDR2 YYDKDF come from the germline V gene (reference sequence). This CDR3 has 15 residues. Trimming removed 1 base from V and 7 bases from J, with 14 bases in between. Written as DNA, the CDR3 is TGTGCCACCAGCAGAGTCATGGGGCGCTCCCAGCCCCAGCATTTT. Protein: CATSRVMGRSQPQHF. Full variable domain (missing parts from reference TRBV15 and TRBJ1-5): DAMVIQNPRYQVTQFGKPVTLSCSQTLNHNVMYWYQQKSSQAPKLLFHYYDKDFNNEADTPDNFQSRRPNTSFCFLDIRSPGLGDTAMYLCATSRVMGRSQPQHFGDGTRLSIL.

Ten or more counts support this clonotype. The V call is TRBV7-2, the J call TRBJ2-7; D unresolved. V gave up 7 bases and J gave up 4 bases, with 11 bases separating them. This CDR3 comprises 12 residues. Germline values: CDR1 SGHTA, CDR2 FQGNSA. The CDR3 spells CASTYDWYEQYF. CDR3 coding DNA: TGTGCCAGCACCTACGATTGGTACGAGCAGTACTTC.

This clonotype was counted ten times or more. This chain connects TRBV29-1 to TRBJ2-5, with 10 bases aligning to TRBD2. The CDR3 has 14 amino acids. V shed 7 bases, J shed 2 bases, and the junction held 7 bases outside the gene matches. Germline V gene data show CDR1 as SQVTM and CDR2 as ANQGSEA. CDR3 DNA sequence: TGCAGCGGGTCGACTAGCGGGCTGCAAGAGACCCAGTACTTC. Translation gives CSGSTSGLQETQYF.

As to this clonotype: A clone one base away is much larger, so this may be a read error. The CDR3 sequence: CAISPDERRPQHF. The CDR3, as DNA: TGTGCCATCAGCCCGGACGAGCGTCGGCCCCAGCATTTT. This chain joins TRBV10-3 and TRBJ1-5; no reliable D call. CDR3 size: 13 residues. Germline V gene sequence: CDR1 ENHRY, CDR2 SYGVKD. Trimming removed 6 bases at V and 9 bases at J, with 15 bases between.

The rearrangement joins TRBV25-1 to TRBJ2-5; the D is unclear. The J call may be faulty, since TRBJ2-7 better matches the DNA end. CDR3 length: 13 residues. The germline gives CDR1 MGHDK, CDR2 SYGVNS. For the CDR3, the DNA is TGTGCCAGCAGTGCGCACAAATCTATCGAGCAGTACTTC. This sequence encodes CASSAHKSIEQYF.

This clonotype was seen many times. CDR3 sequence (DNA): TGTGCCAGCAGTTACGTTGGTCCAGATACGCAGTATTTT. Translated: CASSYVGPDTQYF. V gene TRBV6-2 or TRBV6-3 combines with J gene TRBJ2-3; D gene ambiguous. This CDR3 spans 13 amino acids. Trimming shortened V by 2 bases and J by 4 bases, and 7 bases separated the two germline ends. Germline loops: CDR1 MNHEY, CDR2 SVGEGT.

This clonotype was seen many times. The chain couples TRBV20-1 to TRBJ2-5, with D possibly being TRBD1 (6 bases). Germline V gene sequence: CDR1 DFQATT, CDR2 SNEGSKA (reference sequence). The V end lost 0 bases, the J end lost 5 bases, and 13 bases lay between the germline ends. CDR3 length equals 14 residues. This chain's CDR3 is CSAREGARLETQYF. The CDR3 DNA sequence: TGCAGTGCTAGAGAGGGGGCACGCTTGGAGACCCAGTACTTC.

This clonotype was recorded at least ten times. The CDR3 here is CASSEPGTANYGYTF. DNA for the CDR3: TGTGCCAGCAGTGAGCCCGGGACAGCCAACTATGGCTACACCTTC. The V and J genes are TRBV25-1 and TRBJ1-2; 7 bases are shared with TRBD1. This CDR3 has 15 residues. The V and J ends lost 3 bases and 2 bases, in that order; junction bases with no gene match: 6. CDR1 and CDR2 from the germline V gene are MGHDK and SYGVNS.

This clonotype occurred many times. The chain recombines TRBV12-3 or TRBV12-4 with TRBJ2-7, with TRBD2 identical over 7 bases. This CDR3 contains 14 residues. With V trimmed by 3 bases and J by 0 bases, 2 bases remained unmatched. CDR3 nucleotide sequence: TGTGCCAGCAGTTTTCGGGAGGACTCCTACGAGCAGTACTTC. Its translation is CASSFREDSYEQYF.

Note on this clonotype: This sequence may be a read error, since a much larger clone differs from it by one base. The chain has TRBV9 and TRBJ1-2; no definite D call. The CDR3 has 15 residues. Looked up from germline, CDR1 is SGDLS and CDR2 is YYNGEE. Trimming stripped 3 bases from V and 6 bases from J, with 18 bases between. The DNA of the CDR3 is TGTGCCAGCAGCGCGTCTGTTGGGGTCTCCCATGGCTACACCTTC. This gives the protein CASSASVGVSHGYTF.

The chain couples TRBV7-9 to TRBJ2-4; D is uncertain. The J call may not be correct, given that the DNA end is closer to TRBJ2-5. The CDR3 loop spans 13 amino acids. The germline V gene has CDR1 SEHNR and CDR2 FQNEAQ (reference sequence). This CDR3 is CASSLVTGETQYF. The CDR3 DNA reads TGTGCCAGCAGCTTAGTAACCGGCGAGACCCAGTACTTC.

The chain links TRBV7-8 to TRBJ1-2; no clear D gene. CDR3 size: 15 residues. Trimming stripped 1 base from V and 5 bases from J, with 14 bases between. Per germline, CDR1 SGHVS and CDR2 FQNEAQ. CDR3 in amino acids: CASSLVGHSLYGYTF. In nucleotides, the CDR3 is TGTGCCAGCAGCTTAGTGGGCCACAGTTTATATGGCTACACCTTC.

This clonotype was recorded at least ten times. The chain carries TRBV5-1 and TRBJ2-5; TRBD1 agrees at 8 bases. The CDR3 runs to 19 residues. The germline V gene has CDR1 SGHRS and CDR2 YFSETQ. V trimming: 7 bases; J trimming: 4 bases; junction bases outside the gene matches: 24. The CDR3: CASRLNRPGTGWYGETQYF. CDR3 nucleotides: TGCGCCAGCCGTCTAAACCGACCCGGGACAGGTTGGTATGGAGAGACCCAGTACTTC.

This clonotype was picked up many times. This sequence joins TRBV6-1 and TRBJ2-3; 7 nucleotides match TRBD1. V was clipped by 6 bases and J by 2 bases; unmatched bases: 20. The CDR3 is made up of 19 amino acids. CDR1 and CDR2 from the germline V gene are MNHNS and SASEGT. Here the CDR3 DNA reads TGTGCCAGCAGCACTACTGGGACAGAGCTTTATTACATCACAGATACGCAGTATTTT. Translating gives CASSTTGTELYYITDTQYF.

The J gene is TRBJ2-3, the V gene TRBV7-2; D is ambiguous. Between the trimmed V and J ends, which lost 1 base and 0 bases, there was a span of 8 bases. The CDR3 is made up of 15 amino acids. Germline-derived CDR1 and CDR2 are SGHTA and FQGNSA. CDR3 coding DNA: TGTGCCAGCAGCTTAGGCCCTGCGAGCACAGATACGCAGTATTTT. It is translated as CASSLGPASTDTQYF.